The rows below give T cell receptor beta chains drawn from one sample of a study of cytomegalovirus exposure and HLA in healthy donors. TCRdb keeps only in-frame clones here, not all; method: immunoSEQ multiplex PCR. The repertoire holds about 160,000 clones, with around 89% as singletons. What was sequenced was PBMCs. The receptors derive from a man between 18 and 35 years old in good health and CMV-seronegative. The CDR3 runs from the conserved cysteine through the conserved F or W. D genes are given only for firm matches. Clone size is shown for a subset of rows, as once, few, many or a class of expanded clone.

>TRBV23-1|TRBJ1-3|-|-
TGCGCCAGCAGTCAATCCCCAGGGCGGATGGAAGACACCATATATTTT
CASSQSPGRMEDTIYF
>TRBV27|TRBJ2-7|-|-
TGTGCCAGCAGTTTATCACGGGACGAGCAGTACTTC
CASSLSRDEQYF
>TRBV5-1|TRBJ1-2|-|TRBD1
TGCGCCAGCAGCTTGATGGACAGGGGAGCTGGCTACACCTTC
CASSLMDRGAGYTF
>TRBV6-6|TRBJ1-2|-|TRBD1
TGTGCCAGCAGTGTGCCGACAGGGAACTATGGCTACACCTTC
CASSVPTGNYGYTF
>TRBV28|TRBJ1-5|-|-
TGTGCCAGCAGCCTAAATCAGCCCCAGCATTTT
CASSLNQPQHF
>TRBV7-2|TRBJ2-5|-|-
TGTGCCAGCAGCTTAGGTTTGCGGATCCAAGAGACCCAGTACTTC
CASSLGLRIQETQYF
>TRBV7-8|TRBJ1-1|-|-
TGTGCCAGCAGCGACTTAGGGAGAGCAGGTGGCACTGAAGCTTTCTTT
CASSDLGRAGGTEAFF
>TRBV5-4|TRBJ2-3|-|TRBD2
TGTGCCAGCAGCCCGGGACTAGCGGGGGGTCCCGATACGCAGTATTTT
CASSPGLAGGPDTQYF
>TRBV5-4|TRBJ2-1|-|TRBD2
TGTGCCGCGGGGGGGCCCGACGCCCAGTTCTTC
CAAGGPDAQFF
>TRBV29-1|TRBJ2-7|-|-
TGCAGCGTTGTTGGGCAGTACTCCTACGAGCAGTACTTC
CSVVGQYSYEQYF
>TRBV29-1|TRBJ2-5|-|TRBD2
TGCAGTTACGTACGATCTAGCGGGAGCTCCCAAGAGACCCAGTACTTC
CSYVRSSGSSQETQYF
>TRBV6-1|TRBJ1-2|once|-
TGTGCCAGCGGGGGCGGAATGGGGTATGGCTACACCTTC
CASGGGMGYGYTF
>TRBV14|TRBJ2-5|-|-
TGTGCCAGCAGCCACGGAGAGACCCAGTACTTC
CASSHGETQYF
>TRBV7-2|TRBJ2-5|-|-
TGTGCCAGCAGCCCTCGGCCTAGGGAGACCCAGTACTTC
CASSPRPRETQYF
>TRBV13|TRBJ1-4|-|TRBD1
TGTGCCAGCAGCTTATGGACAGGGGACGGAAAACTGTTTTTT
CASSLWTGDGKLFF
>TRBV19|TRBJ2-2|-|TRBD1
TGTGCCAGTAGTATAGGACAGGGTAGGGTCACCGGGGAGCTGTTTTTT
CASSIGQGRVTGELFF
>TRBV4-2|TRBJ1-6|-|-
TGTGCCAGCAGCCACCCGGGGAACTCCTATAATTCACCCCTCCACTTT
CASSHPGNSYNSPLHF
>TRBV29-1|TRBJ2-5|-|-
TGCAGCGTTGTTCCATTCAGAGGGGAGACCCAGTACTTC
CSVVPFRGETQYF
>TRBV15|TRBJ2-7|-|-
TGTGCCACCAGCAGAGATCGGGCTAGCTTCGCCGAGCAGTACTTC
CATSRDRASFAEQYF
>TRBV4-1|TRBJ2-7|-|TRBD2
TGCGCCAGCAGCCAAGACCCCGCGGGAGGCTACGAGCAGTACTTC
CASSQDPAGGYEQYF
>TRBV5-1|TRBJ1-5|-|TRBD1
TGCGCCAGCAGCTTGGGGCAGGGGGGTAATCAGCCCCAGCATTTT
CASSLGQGGNQPQHF
>TRBV15|TRBJ1-5|-|-
TGTGCCACCAGCAGAGATGCGACAGTCAATCAGCCCCAGCATTTT
CATSRDATVNQPQHF
>TRBV4-1|TRBJ2-2|-|-
TGCGCCAGCAGCCAAGCACCAGTCACCGGGGAGCTGTTTTTT
CASSQAPVTGELFF
>TRBV6-1|TRBJ1-2|-|TRBD1
TGTGCCAGCAGTGGGGAACAGGGGCAAAGCTACTATGGCTACACCTTC
CASSGEQGQSYYGYTF
>TRBV5-1|TRBJ1-1|-|TRBD1
TGCGCCAGCAGCACGGCCGGGACAGGGAGATCTGAAGCTTTCTTT
CASSTAGTGRSEAFF
>TRBV2|TRBJ2-1|-|-
TGTGCCAGCAGCTCCGTAGCGGCTTCCTCCTACAATGAGCAGTTCTTC
CASSSVAASSYNEQFF
>TRBV10-3|TRBJ1-2|-|TRBD1
TGTGCCATCAGTGAACCGGGGCAGGGGGTGATCGGCTACACCTTC
CAISEPGQGVIGYTF
>TRBV15|TRBJ1-1|-|-
TGTGCCACCAGCAGAGGGTCGTTTGGGGGGGCACGGAACACTGAAGCTTTCTTT
CATSRGSFGGARNTEAFF
>TRBV5-4|TRBJ2-1|-|TRBD1
TGTGCCAGCAGCTCGGGACAGGGGGCGTCCTACAATGAGCAGTTCTTC
CASSSGQGASYNEQFF
>TRBV30|TRBJ2-1|-|-
TGTGCCTGGAGTCAGGGGCCCTATGAGCAGTTCTTC
CAWSQGPYEQFF
>TRBV4-2|TRBJ1-2|few|-
TGTGCCAGCAGCCAAGATGGGGCAGGGGTGAGGGGCGGCTACACCTTC
CASSQDGAGVRGGYTF
>TRBV5-6|TRBJ2-3|-|-
TGTGCCAGCAGCTTAAGACAGGTCCGCACAGATACGCAGTATTTT
CASSLRQVRTDTQYF
>TRBV1|TRBJ2-1|-|-
TGCACCAGCAGCCAACCGGGACTAGCGGGGAGGAATGAGCAGTTCTTC
CTSSQPGLAGRNEQFF
>TRBV11-1|TRBJ2-2|-|-
TGTGCCAGCAGCTTGGAGGCGGGGGCCACCGGGGAGCTGTTTTTT
CASSLEAGATGELFF
>TRBV4-1|TRBJ2-2|-|-
TGCGCCAGCAGCCACTACCACGGGAACACCGGGGAGCTGTTTTTT
CASSHYHGNTGELFF
>TRBV6-1|TRBJ1-3|-|-
TGTGCCAGCAGTGCGGGGGAGGGGAGCTCTGGAAACACCATATATTTT
CASSAGEGSSGNTIYF
>TRBV28|TRBJ1-2|-|-
TGTGCCAGCAGCTTGTTGGGCCCTAACTATGGCTACACCTTC
CASSLLGPNYGYTF
>TRBV4-3|TRBJ2-3|-|TRBD2
TGCGCCAGCAGCCAAGGTTCGGGACTAGCGACAGATACGCAGTATTTT
CASSQGSGLATDTQYF
>TRBV5-1|TRBJ2-5|-|-
TGCGCCAGCAGCCCCGTTACAAATCAAGAGACCCAGTACTTC
CASSPVTNQETQYF
>TRBV7-9|TRBJ2-1|once|-
TGTGCCAGCAGCCCATACAGGTTCGACTCCTACAATGAGCAGTTCTTC
CASSPYRFDSYNEQFF
>TRBV2|TRBJ1-1|-|TRBD1
TGTGCCAGCAGGGAAGGGACAGGGGCTGAAGCTTTCTTT
CASREGTGAEAFF
>TRBV6-5|TRBJ1-5|-|TRBD1
TGTGCCAGCAGTACGGGACAGGGATGGAATCAGCCCCAGCATTTT
CASSTGQGWNQPQHF
>TRBV5-1|TRBJ2-1|-|-
TGCGCCAGCAGCATAGGAGATTACAATGAGCAGTTCTTC
CASSIGDYNEQFF
>TRBV11-2|TRBJ1-3|-|TRBD1
TGTGCCAGCAGCTTCGGGACAGTCAGATCCTCTGGAAACACCATATATTTT
CASSFGTVRSSGNTIYF